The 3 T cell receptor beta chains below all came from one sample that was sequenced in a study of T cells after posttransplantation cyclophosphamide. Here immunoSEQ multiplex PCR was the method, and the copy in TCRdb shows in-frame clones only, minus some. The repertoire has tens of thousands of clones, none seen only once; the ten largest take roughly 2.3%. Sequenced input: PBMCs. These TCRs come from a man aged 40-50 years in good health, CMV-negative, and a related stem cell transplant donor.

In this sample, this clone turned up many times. CDR3 sequence: CASSYRGSSLFF. Here the CDR3 DNA reads TGTGCCAGCAGTTACCGGGGGTCAAGTCTGTTTTTT. J is TRBJ1-4 and V is TRBV6-6, with a weak D call TRBD1 (5 bases). This CDR3 comprises 12 residues. Germline V gene lookup returns CDR1 MNHNY and CDR2 SVGAGI (reference sequence). Trimming took 2 bases from V and 14 from J, leaving 12 bases between them.

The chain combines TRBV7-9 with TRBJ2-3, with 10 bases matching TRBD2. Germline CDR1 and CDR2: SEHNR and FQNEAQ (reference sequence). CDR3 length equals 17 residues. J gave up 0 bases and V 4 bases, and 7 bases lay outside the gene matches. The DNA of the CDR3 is TGTGCCAGCAGCTACGGACTAGCGGATCCTAGCACAGATACGCAGTATTTT. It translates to CASSYGLADPSTDTQYF.

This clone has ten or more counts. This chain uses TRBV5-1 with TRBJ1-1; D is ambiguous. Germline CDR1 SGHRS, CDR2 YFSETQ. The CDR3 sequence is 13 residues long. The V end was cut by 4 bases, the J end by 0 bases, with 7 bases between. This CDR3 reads CASSKEVNTEAFF. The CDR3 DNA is TGCGCCAGCAGCAAGGAGGTGAACACTGAAGCTTTCTTT.